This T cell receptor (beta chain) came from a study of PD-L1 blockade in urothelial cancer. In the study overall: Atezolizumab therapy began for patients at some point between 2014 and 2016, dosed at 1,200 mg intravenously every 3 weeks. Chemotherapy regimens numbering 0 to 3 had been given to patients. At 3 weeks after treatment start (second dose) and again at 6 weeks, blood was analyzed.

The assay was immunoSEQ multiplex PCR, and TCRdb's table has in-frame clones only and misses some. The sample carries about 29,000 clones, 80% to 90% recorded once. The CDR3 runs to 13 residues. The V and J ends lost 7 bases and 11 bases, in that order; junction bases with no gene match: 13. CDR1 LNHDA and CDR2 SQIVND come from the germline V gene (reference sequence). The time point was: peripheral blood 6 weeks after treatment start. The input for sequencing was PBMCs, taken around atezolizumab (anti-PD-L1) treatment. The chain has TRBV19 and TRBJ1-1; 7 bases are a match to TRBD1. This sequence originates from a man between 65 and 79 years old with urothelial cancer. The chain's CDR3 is CASNQGTATLAFF. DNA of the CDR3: TGTGCCAGTAATCAGGGGACAGCCACTTTGGCTTTCTTT.